The sequence of this T cell receptor beta chain was determined in a study of blood T cell repertoires in COVID-19. For the study at large: Sites in the United States, Italy and Spain provided acute and convalescent COVID-19 samples. Sample material is recorded as cDNA or gDNA derived from T cells, B-cell-depleted T cells, or PBMCs.

Original handling: Estimated nucleated cell counts came from reference gene primer amplification. Data came from immunoSEQ multiplex PCR; TCRdb stores just in-frame clones and leaves some out. V, J and clone size were drawn from that table, and D and trimming were deduced from the DNA. The table lists over 150,000 clones, approximately 86% of them singletons. The germline CDR1 and CDR2 sequences are SEHNR and FQNEAQ (reference sequence). Trimming stripped 0 bases from V and 7 bases from J, with 7 bases between. This CDR3 is built from 12 residues. Sequenced sample: peripheral blood. The clonotype comes from a man aged 35 to 55 with active or convalescent COVID-19. The V and J genes are TRBV7-9 and TRBJ2-7, with D uncertain. CDR3: CASSLASGEQYF. The CDR3 nucleotides are TGTGCCAGCAGCTTAGCTTCCGGGGAGCAGTACTTC.